The clone carrying this T cell receptor beta chain was observed a handful of times. Its antigen remains unidentified. This CDR3 comprises 13 residues. The V end was cut by 1 base, the J end by 1 base, with 4 bases between. Germline V lookup: CDR1 SEHNR, CDR2 FQNEAQ (reference sequence). The source of the sample is a study of early T cells in non-severe SARS-CoV-2 infection. Across the study: Sequenced material consisted of bulk RNA (from unsorted whole blood), and chains were unpaired.

Unique molecular identifiers were affixed to single, distinct cDNA molecules. A single record per CDR3 protein comes from TCRdb applying MiXCR to the 5' RACE reads. The sample yields roughly 61,000 distinct CDR3 sequences, about 13% seen once. Study conclusions and caveats: The VDJdb matching leaned toward anti-spike CD8 responses and overlooked private and CD4 specificities.

This material consisted of whole blood, taken at baseline. This chain uses TRBV7-9 with TRBJ1-1; D is unclear. The sequence came from an adult who was a healthcare worker with PCR-confirmed SARS-CoV-2 infection or an uninfected control (not recorded which). CDR3 sequence: CASSLDTNTEAFF. CDR3 bases: TGTGCCAGCAGCTTAGACACGAACACTGAAGCTTTCTTT.